Included here is one T cell receptor beta chain sequence, with context. Germline V gives CDR1 SEHNR, CDR2 FQNEAQ (reference sequence). V lost 6 bases and J 6 bases, leaving 17 bases between the germline ends. This CDR3 has 14 residues. The sample originates from a study of blood T cell repertoires in COVID-19. Overall study: Samples of COVID-19 (acute and convalescent) were obtained from the United States, Italy and Spain.

In the original workflow: Amplification of reference gene primers was used by the study to estimate nucleated cell counts. Clones were read by immunoSEQ multiplex PCR, and TCRdb kept only the in-frame ones, dropping some. D and trimming come from the DNA, and the V and J calls and clone size come from that table. The sample carries under 250,000 clones, 84% recorded once. Sequencing used peripheral blood. The V gene is TRBV7-9, the J gene TRBJ1-1; D is possibly TRBD1 (6 bases). The sequence derives from a woman between 40 and 50 years old who had recovered from COVID-19. CDR3 in amino acids: CASSFGQPYPEAFF. Here the CDR3 DNA reads TGTGCCAGCAGTTTCGGACAGCCCTATCCTGAAGCTTTCTTT.